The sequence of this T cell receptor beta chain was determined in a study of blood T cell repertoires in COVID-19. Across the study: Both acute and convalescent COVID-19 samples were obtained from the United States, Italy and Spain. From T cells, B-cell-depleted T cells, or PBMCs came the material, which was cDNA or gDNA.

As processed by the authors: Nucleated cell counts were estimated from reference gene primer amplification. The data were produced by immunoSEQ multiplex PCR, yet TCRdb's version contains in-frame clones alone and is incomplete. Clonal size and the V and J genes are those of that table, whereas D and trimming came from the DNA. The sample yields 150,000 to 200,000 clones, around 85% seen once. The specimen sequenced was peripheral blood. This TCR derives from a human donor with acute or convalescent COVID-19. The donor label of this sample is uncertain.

The CDR3 spells CASSSSGNQLQYF. The CDR3 DNA reads as TGTGCCAGCAGCTCCTCCGGGAACCAGCTGCAGTATTTT. The rearrangement joins TRBV11-2 to TRBJ2-3, with D possibly matching TRBD2 (5 bases). Trimming pared 4 bases from V and 11 bases from J, leaving 16 bases between. Per the germline V gene, CDR1 is SGHAT and CDR2 is FQNNGV. CDR3 length: 13 amino acids. Using reference TRBV11-2 and TRBJ2-3 for the parts outside the CDR3, the full variable domain is EAGVAQSPRYKIIEKRQSVAFWCNPISGHATLYWYQQILGQGPKLLIQFQNNGVVDDSQLPKDRFSAERLKGVDSTLKIQPAKLEDSAVYLCASSSSGNQLQYFGPGTRLTVL.